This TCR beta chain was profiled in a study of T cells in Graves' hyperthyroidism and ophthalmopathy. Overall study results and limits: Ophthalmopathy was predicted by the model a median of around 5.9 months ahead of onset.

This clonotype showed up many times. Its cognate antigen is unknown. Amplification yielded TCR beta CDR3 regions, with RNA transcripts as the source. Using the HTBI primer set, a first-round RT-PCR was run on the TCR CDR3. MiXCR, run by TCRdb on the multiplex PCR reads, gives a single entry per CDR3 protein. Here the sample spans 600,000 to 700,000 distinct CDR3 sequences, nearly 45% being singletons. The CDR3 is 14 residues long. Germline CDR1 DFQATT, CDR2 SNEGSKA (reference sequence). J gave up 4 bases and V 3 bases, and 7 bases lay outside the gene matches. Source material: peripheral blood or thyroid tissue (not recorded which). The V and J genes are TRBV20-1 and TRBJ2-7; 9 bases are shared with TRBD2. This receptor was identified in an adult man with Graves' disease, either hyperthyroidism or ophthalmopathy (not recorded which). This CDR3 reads CSARPAGGRYEQYF. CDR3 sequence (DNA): TGCAGTGCTAGGCCGGCGGGAGGGCGATACGAGCAGTACTTC.